This paragraph reports one T cell receptor (beta chain). Its target is unknown. This specimen belongs to a study of regulatory dendritic cells for organ transplantation. Sequencing was performed with immunoSEQ multiplex PCR; in TCRdb, only in-frame clones are kept and a portion is missing. The sample consists of fewer than 40,000 clones, 85% to 90% of them appearing once. Memory T cells were CD45RO+, naive were CD45RA+, sorted by FACS. Study observations and caveats: Memory CD8+ T cells were the most oligoclonal; naive cells were highly diverse. Between individuals, the alloreactive memory CD8+ T cell pool differed considerably. Resting memory CD8+ T cells held the most alloreactive clonotypes.

This TCR came from a human donor in good health. Sequencing was done on a sample of naive CD4+ T cells from blood. Subset noted: CD45RA+ naive T cells.

As DNA, the CDR3 is TGTGCCAGCAGTTCTGTGCTGAACACTGAAGCTTTCTTT. Amino acid sequence: CASSSVLNTEAFF. This chain uses TRBV27 with TRBJ1-1, with D unresolved. The CDR3 loop spans 13 amino acids. CDR1 is MNHEY, CDR2 SMNVEV, per germline (reference sequence). V lost 4 bases, J lost 0 bases, and 6 bases lay in between.